These 8 T cell receptor beta chains share one sample of origin, sequenced in a study of blood T cell repertoires in COVID-19. Repertoires were generated with immunoSEQ multiplex PCR, while TCRdb's copy carries only in-frame clones and drops some. The table records under 30,000 clones, 85% to 95% of them present only once. Sequencing was performed on peripheral blood. These receptor sequences come from a human donor with active COVID-19. The donor label of this sample is uncertain.

This chain links TRBV6-2 or TRBV6-3 with TRBJ1-1; D perhaps matches TRBD1 (6 bases). This CDR3 has 15 amino acids. Germline loops: CDR1 MNHEY, CDR2 SVGEGT. V lost 2 bases to trimming and J lost 6 bases, with 16 bases between them. CDR3 nucleotides: TGTGCCAGCAGTTACAGAAGGGGGGGTGCCGCTGAAGCTTTCTTT. Translating it yields CASSYRRGGAAEAFF.

The DNA for the CDR3 is TGTGCCAGCAACATTATGGACAGGGGACAAGAGACCCAGTACTTC. Translated: CASNIMDRGQETQYF. The chain is built from TRBV25-1 and TRBJ2-5; 9 bases match TRBD1. The junction had 8 bases not matched to a gene; V was cut back by 7 bases and J by 2 bases. This CDR3 region has 15 residues. Germline V gene lookup returns CDR1 MGHDK and CDR2 SYGVNS.

This chain connects TRBV7-2 to TRBJ2-5, with TRBD1 identical over 7 bases. V shed 1 base, J shed 1 base, and the junction held 3 bases outside the gene matches. The CDR3 consists of 15 residues. CDR1 is SGHTA and CDR2 is FQGNSA in the germline V gene. CDR3 in DNA: TGTGCCAGCAGCTTAGAGACAGGGTCCCAAGAGACCCAGTACTTC. Its protein product is CASSLETGSQETQYF.

The chain carries TRBV6-5 and TRBJ2-3; D is perhaps TRBD2 (5 bases). Between the trimmed V and J ends, which lost 6 bases and 6 bases, there was a span of 16 bases. Per germline, CDR1 MNHEY and CDR2 SVGAGI. The CDR3 extends over 14 amino acids. DNA of the CDR3: TGTGCCAGCAGGGACCCGACGCGGGCCGATACGCAGTATTTT. Translation gives CASRDPTRADTQYF.

The table lists this clone with a count of one. The chain employs TRBV6-6 and TRBJ2-3, with D maybe TRBD2 (5 bases). The CDR3 has 14 amino acids. V dropped 4 bases and J dropped 3 bases, with 11 bases sitting between them. Germline CDR1 is MNHNY and CDR2 is SVGAGI (reference sequence). CDR3 bases: TGTGCCAGCAGTTTCCCAGCGGTAACAGATACGCAGTATTTT. Its translation: CASSFPAVTDTQYF.

The rearrangement joins TRBV28 to TRBJ2-1; D perhaps matches TRBD2 (6 bases). Germline V gene data show CDR1 as MDHEN and CDR2 as SYDVKM. The CDR3 sequence is 15 residues long. Trimming cost V 6 bases and J 0 bases, with 12 bases left between them. The DNA for the CDR3 is TGTGCCAGCAGCAGGGACTTTAGCTCCTACAATGAGCAGTTCTTC. Translated: CASSRDFSSYNEQFF.

This chain joins TRBV6-6 and TRBJ2-3, with 7 bases lining up with TRBD2. CDR1 is MNHNY and CDR2 is SVGAGI in the germline V gene (reference sequence). The trim removed 5 bases at V and 0 bases at J, leaving 14 bases unmatched. This CDR3 has 18 amino acids. The CDR3 sequence: CASSRTGTTKSSTDTQYF. DNA of the CDR3: TGTGCCAGCAGTCGAACCGGGACTACCAAATCTAGCACAGATACGCAGTATTTT.

The chain combines TRBV10-1 with TRBJ2-7; TRBD1 aligns across 8 bases. This CDR3 comprises 15 residues. Per germline, CDR1 WNHNN and CDR2 SYGVQD (reference sequence). V shed 5 bases, J shed 3 bases, and the junction held 9 bases outside the gene matches. The CDR3 sequence is CASSPLDRVFYEQYF. DNA of the CDR3: TGCGCCAGCAGTCCGCTGGACAGGGTTTTCTACGAGCAGTACTTC.